This T cell receptor beta chain appears in the sequencing data of a study of CD8+ T cells in alopecia areata. In its sample, this clone was seen a few times. Between the trimmed V and J ends, which lost 0 bases and 5 bases, there was a span of 10 bases. The germline V gene encodes CDR1 LNHNV and CDR2 YYDKDF (reference sequence). The CDR3 has 14 residues. Extraction and reverse transcription of RNA yielded cDNA as the sequencing template. Libraries were prepared by immunoSEQ multiplex PCR; TCRdb keeps only in-frame clonotypes and omits some of them. Among 170,000 or so clones listed, roughly two thirds were seen once. Described treatment: oral pan-JAK inhibitor, 5-10 mg twice daily.

The origin of this receptor is a human donor with alopecia areata. Sample: CD4+ T cells sorted from blood, taken at week 4, from a patient treated with tofacitinib. This sequence joins TRBV15 and TRBJ1-1; no clear D. The CDR3 DNA sequence: TGTGCCACCAGCAGAGATCGAGGTGGGACTGAAGCTTTCTTT. As protein: CATSRDRGGTEAFF.